The 29 T cell receptor beta chains reported below all come from one sample, sequenced in a study of shared clonotypes between healthy human individuals. The assay was immunoSEQ multiplex PCR, and TCRdb's table has in-frame clones only and misses some. This sample has about 2.4 million clones, with over 85% found just once. The specimen sequenced was naive CD4+ T cells from PBMCs. This sample's subset: CD45RA+ positively selected. Receptors originate from a man aged 18-30 years in good health. Some clones in this sample may be carry-over from other donors' samples.

As for this clone: Other DNA sequences in this specimen translate into the identical CDR3. The chain recombines TRBV4-1 with TRBJ2-5; TRBD1 agrees at 12 bases. Germline trimming cut 4 bases from V and 4 bases from J; bases unmatched to any gene: 4. CDR3 size: 15 residues. The V gene's germline CDR1 is MGHRA and CDR2 YSYEKL. The CDR3 bases are TGCGCCAGCAGCCCCGGGACAGGGGGCGGAGAGACCCAGTACTTC. Protein product: CASSPGTGGGETQYF.

The chain recombines TRBV20-1 with TRBJ1-2; D is ambiguous. The V and J ends lost 0 bases and 8 bases respectively, with 7 bases between them. Germline CDR1 DFQATT, CDR2 SNEGSKA (reference sequence). CDR3 length: 11 amino acids. The chain's CDR3 is CSAREDFGYTF. The CDR3, as DNA: TGCAGTGCTAGAGAGGATTTCGGCTACACCTTC.

The V gene is TRBV30, the J gene TRBJ1-3; possibly TRBD1 for D (6 bases). With 2 bases removed from V and 2 bases from J, the gap between germline ends came to 13 bases. The CDR3 extends over 15 amino acids. Germline CDR1 GTSNPN, CDR2 SVGIG (reference sequence). The CDR3 loop reads CAWSLRGTTGNTIYF. CDR3 DNA sequence: TGTGCCTGGAGTTTAAGGGGGACAACTGGAAACACCATATATTTT.

V and J are TRBV18 and TRBJ2-5; a possible D gene is TRBD2 (6 bases). CDR1 and CDR2 from the germline V gene are KGHSH and LQKENI. The CDR3 spans 14 residues. The V end lost 4 bases, the J end lost 10 bases, and 19 bases lay between the germline ends. Written as DNA, the CDR3 is TGTGCCAGCTCACGGGCCGAGTCGGGAGAGGGCCAGTACTTC. Translating it yields CASSRAESGEGQYF.

A remark on this clone: The same CDR3 is also encoded by other DNA sequences in this sample. The V and J genes are TRBV5-1 and TRBJ2-1, with 7 bases matching TRBD2. This CDR3 spans 16 amino acids. Per germline, CDR1 SGHRS and CDR2 YFSETQ. V trimming: 0 bases; J trimming: 1 base; junction bases outside the gene matches: 4. The CDR3 here is CASSLGGSRSYNEQFF. The CDR3 DNA reads TGCGCCAGCAGCTTGGGCGGGAGCCGGTCCTACAATGAGCAGTTCTTC. Filled out from reference TRBV5-1 and TRBJ2-1, the complete variable domain reads KAGVTQTPRYLIKTRGQQVTLSCSPISGHRSVSWYQQTPGQGLQFLFEYFSETQRNKGNFPGRFSGRQFSNSRSEMNVSTLELGDSALYLCASSLGGSRSYNEQFFGPGTRLTVL.

The chain combines TRBV9 with TRBJ2-2; TRBD2 matches at 15 bases. The CDR3 has 18 amino acids. After removal of 2 bases from V and 4 bases from J, the junction contained 6 bases not matched to a gene. Germline V lookup: CDR1 SGDLS, CDR2 YYNGEE. The CDR3 protein is CASSVGTSGRIITGELFF. As DNA, the CDR3 is TGTGCCAGCAGCGTGGGGACTAGCGGGAGGATCATCACCGGGGAGCTGTTTTTT. The variable domain in full, completed from reference TRBV9 and TRBJ2-2, reads DSGVTQTPKHLITATGQRVTLRCSPRSGDLSVYWYQQSLDQGLQFLIQYYNGEERAKGNILERFSAQQFPDLHSELNLSSLELGDSALYFCASSVGTSGRIITGELFFGEGSRLTVL.

The gene calls are TRBV7-3 and TRBJ2-1; D is possibly TRBD1 (6 bases). The CDR3 has 20 amino acids. V lost 5 bases, J lost 0 bases, and 26 bases lay in between. The germline V gene has CDR1 SGHTA and CDR2 FQGTGA. As DNA, the CDR3 is TGTGCCAGCAGCCCGACCTTTGACAGGCGTGGGGAAATCTCCTACAATGAGCAGTTCTTC. It is translated as CASSPTFDRRGEISYNEQFF.

The count of this clone is one. The chain uses TRBV7-9 and TRBJ1-1; perhaps TRBD1 as D (6 bases). The CDR3 is made up of 15 amino acids. With 8 bases removed from V and 0 bases from J, the gap between germline ends came to 16 bases. CDR1 is SEHNR, CDR2 FQNEAQ, per germline (reference sequence). CDR3 nucleotide sequence: TGTGCCAGCTTAAGGGGGACGGGCCTGAACACTGAAGCTTTCTTT. Translating it yields CASLRGTGLNTEAFF. Variable domain in full (rest from reference TRBV7-9 and TRBJ1-1): DTGVSQNPRHKITKRGQNVTFRCDPISEHNRLYWYRQTLGQGPEFLTYFQNEAQLEKSRLLSDRFSAERPKGSFSTLEIQRTEQGDSAMYLCASLRGTGLNTEAFFGQGTRLTVV.

A few counts support this clone. This sequence joins TRBV6-5 and TRBJ2-5; 8 bases are shared with TRBD1. J was trimmed by 7 bases and V by 6 bases; bases with no gene match: 7. Germline V lookup: CDR1 MNHEY, CDR2 SVGAGI. The CDR3 loop spans 13 amino acids. The CDR3 loop reads CASRAGGEGTQYF. CDR3 coding DNA: TGTGCCAGCAGAGCAGGGGGCGAGGGGACCCAGTACTTC.

About this clone: Other DNA sequences in this sample translate to the same CDR3. This chain connects TRBV7-2 to TRBJ2-3, with 7 bases aligning to TRBD1. The CDR3 totals 15 residues. CDR1 is SGHTA and CDR2 is FQGNSA in the germline V gene. V lost 5 bases, J lost 0 bases, and 5 bases stayed unmatched. The CDR3 nucleotides read TGTGCCAGCAGCCCCCGGACAGGAAGCACAGATACGCAGTATTTT. Its protein is CASSPRTGSTDTQYF.

For this clone: Other DNA sequences in the same sample also yield this CDR3. V and J are TRBV5-1 and TRBJ2-2; tentatively, D is TRBD1 (5 bases). In germline, CDR1 is SGHRS, CDR2 YFSETQ. Trimming shortened V by 1 base and J by 4 bases, and 8 bases separated the two germline ends. The CDR3 has 14 residues. The CDR3 spells CASSLSGSTGELFF. The CDR3 DNA reads as TGCGCCAGCAGCTTGTCAGGGTCCACCGGGGAGCTGTTTTTT.

The chain has TRBV5-1 and TRBJ2-5; 7 bases line up with TRBD2. The CDR3 is made up of 17 amino acids. Germline CDR1 and CDR2: SGHRS and YFSETQ. The V and J ends lost 2 bases and 4 bases, in that order; junction bases with no gene match: 14. This CDR3 reads CASSLNGLADGAETQYF. The CDR3 DNA follows: TGCGCCAGCAGCTTAAACGGTCTAGCGGATGGAGCAGAGACCCAGTACTTC.

V usage is TRBV2 and J usage is TRBJ1-1, with a weak D call TRBD1 (6 bases). Germline CDR1 reads SNHLY; CDR2 reads FYNNEI. This CDR3 is built from 17 residues. V lost 1 base and J lost 6, with 21 bases in between. Here the CDR3 reads CASSEEGGEGRAAEAFF. Here the CDR3 DNA reads TGTGCCAGCAGTGAAGAGGGGGGGGAAGGCAGGGCCGCTGAAGCTTTCTTT.

V is TRBV2 and J is TRBJ1-2; D gene uncertain. There are 12 residues in the CDR3. Germline CDR1 SNHLY, CDR2 FYNNEI. V was pared by 7 bases and J by 1 base, with 7 bases between. Here the CDR3 reads CASNPSNYGYTF. For the CDR3, the DNA is TGTGCCAGCAATCCAAGTAACTATGGCTACACCTTC.

This rearrangement joins TRBV28 to TRBJ1-2; D unresolved. Per germline, CDR1 MDHEN and CDR2 SYDVKM. CDR3 length: 12 amino acids. V was pared by 8 bases and J by 0 bases, with 7 bases between. As DNA, the CDR3 is TGTGCCAGCTACGGAGCTAACTATGGCTACACCTTC. Protein sequence: CASYGANYGYTF.

The rearrangement uses TRBV28 and TRBJ2-1; D gene ambiguous. Trimming pared 3 bases from V and 2 bases from J, leaving 20 bases between. CDR1 is MDHEN and CDR2 is SYDVKM in the germline V gene. The CDR3 has 18 amino acids. DNA for the CDR3: TGTGCCAGCAGTTTTCCCCTTCGTAGTTCCCCCACCTACAATGAGCAGTTCTTC. Residues: CASSFPLRSSPTYNEQFF.

The chain combines TRBV5-4 with TRBJ1-1; the match to TRBD1 covers 8 bases. After removal of 4 bases from V and 4 bases from J, the junction contained 9 bases not matched to a gene. Germline lookup yields CDR1 SGHNT and CDR2 YYREEE (reference sequence). This CDR3 has 15 amino acids. CDR3 protein: CASSTAGGASTEAFF. The CDR3 DNA follows: TGTGCCAGCAGCACCGCAGGGGGCGCGTCCACTGAAGCTTTCTTT.

J is TRBJ1-5 and V is TRBV5-5, with a tentative D call TRBD1 (5 bases). V shed 0 bases and J shed 5 bases, with 9 bases lying between them. The CDR3 consists of 14 residues. Per the germline V gene, CDR1 is SGHKS and CDR2 is YYEKEE (reference sequence). CDR3 bases: TGTGCCAGCAGCTTGGGGTGGGGGGATCAGCCCCAGCATTTT. It yields the protein CASSLGWGDQPQHF.

The chain carries TRBV6-5 and TRBJ2-7; no clear D gene. Trimming took off 5 bases at V and 7 bases at J, with 18 bases between the two ends. The CDR3 runs to 14 residues. Germline V gene lookup returns CDR1 MNHEY and CDR2 SVGAGI. The CDR3 nucleotides read TGTGCCAGCAGTGAGCACGGTAGTGGGTCGGAGCAGTACTTC. This translates into CASSEHGSGSEQYF.

J is TRBJ2-2 and V is TRBV6-6; TRBD2 matches at 8 bases. Germline V lookup: CDR1 MNHNY, CDR2 SVGAGI (reference sequence). Trimming took 8 bases from V and 0 from J; bases not matched to a gene: 5. CDR3 size: 15 residues. The CDR3: CASRLAGPNTGELFF. CDR3 coding DNA: TGTGCCAGCCGATTAGCGGGACCGAACACCGGGGAGCTGTTTTTT.

The chain couples TRBV6-6 to TRBJ2-7, with D tentatively TRBD1 (6 bases). The CDR3 is 14 amino acids. Germline V gene data show CDR1 as MNHNY and CDR2 as SVGAGI (reference sequence). Trimming removed 6 bases at V and 4 bases at J, with 16 bases between. The CDR3 DNA reads TGTGCCAGCAGCTTTTCGACAGGATTTTACGAGCAGTACTTC. Amino acid sequence: CASSFSTGFYEQYF.

The chain carries TRBV5-1 and TRBJ2-4, with a weak D call TRBD1 (6 bases). This CDR3 contains 16 residues. Germline V lookup: CDR1 SGHRS, CDR2 YFSETQ. Trimming removed 0 bases at V and 5 bases at J, with 15 bases between. This CDR3 reads CASSLVRGVEENIQYF. The CDR3 DNA sequence: TGCGCCAGCAGCTTGGTCAGGGGTGTTGAGGAAAACATTCAGTACTTC.

V gene TRBV11-2 combines with J gene TRBJ2-3, with D maybe TRBD2 (6 bases). The CDR3 contains 13 residues. Germline loops: CDR1 SGHAT, CDR2 FQNNGV. V shed 6 bases and J shed 1 base, with 8 bases lying between them. The CDR3 DNA sequence: TGTGCCAGCAGGCCTAGCGGCACAGATACGCAGTATTTT. Its protein is CASRPSGTDTQYF.

This clone was seen just once. V usage is TRBV4-2 and J usage is TRBJ1-5; D perhaps matches TRBD1 (6 bases). The CDR3 is 16 residues long. V was shortened by 0 bases and J by 5 bases, with 14 bases between the two germline ends. Per germline, CDR1 LGHNA and CDR2 YNFKEQ. In nucleotides, the CDR3 is TGTGCCAGCAGCCAAGAGTGGTCACAGGGTTATCAGCCCCAGCATTTT. It codes for CASSQEWSQGYQPQHF.

The chain uses TRBV19 and TRBJ1-1; possibly TRBD1 for D (5 bases). From germline, CDR1 is LNHDA and CDR2 SQIVND (reference sequence). Trimming left V 6 bases short and J 0 bases short, with 11 bases between. The CDR3 loop spans 14 amino acids. This chain's CDR3 is CASSQGRMNTEAFF. In nucleotides, the CDR3 is TGTGCCAGTAGCCAGGGCAGAATGAACACTGAAGCTTTCTTT.

This chain connects TRBV4-2 to TRBJ2-6; 10 bases match TRBD2. J lost 0 bases, V lost 1 base, and 3 bases had no gene match. The CDR3 loop spans 18 amino acids. Germline V gene sequence: CDR1 LGHNA, CDR2 YNFKEQ. The CDR3 sequence is CASSQGGTSDSGANVLTF. CDR3 DNA sequence: TGTGCCAGCAGCCAAGGGGGGACTAGCGACTCTGGGGCCAACGTCCTGACTTTC.

The chain is built from TRBV25-1 and TRBJ2-7; no definite D call. The CDR3 length is 11 residues. CDR1 and CDR2 from the germline V gene are MGHDK and SYGVNS. The V end was cut by 7 bases, the J end by 2 bases, with 6 bases between. CDR3 sequence (DNA): TGTGCCAGCACTAATACCTACGAGCAGTACTTC. Its translation: CASTNTYEQYF.

The chain links TRBV7-6 to TRBJ1-1; 7 bases line up with TRBD1. J was trimmed by 5 bases and V by 2 bases; bases with no gene match: 5. Germline V gene data show CDR1 as SGHVS and CDR2 as FNYEAQ. CDR3 length: 14 amino acids. CDR3 in DNA: TGTGCCAGCAGCTTAATAAGACAGGGAACTGAAGCTTTCTTT. Translation: CASSLIRQGTEAFF.

The chain couples TRBV5-1 to TRBJ2-7; 11 nucleotides line up with TRBD1. This CDR3 region has 15 residues. CDR1 and CDR2 (germline): SGHRS, YFSETQ. J gave up 6 bases and V 4 bases, and 9 bases lay outside the gene matches. Here the CDR3 DNA reads TGCGCCAGCAGCGAACCGAGGACAGGGGGCGTCGAGCAGTACTTC. Encoded protein: CASSEPRTGGVEQYF.